The 27 T cell receptor beta chains below all came from one sample that was sequenced in a study of blood T cell repertoires in COVID-19. Profiled with immunoSEQ multiplex PCR; TCRdb holds only in-frame clones, not every one. The data contain about 220,000 clones, roughly four fifths of them singletons. The specimen sequenced was peripheral blood. The receptors were gathered from a woman between 25 and 40 years old who had recovered from COVID-19.

The rearrangement uses TRBV20-1 and TRBJ1-1, with TRBD1 as a possible D gene (5 bases). Trimming removed 5 bases from V and 10 bases from J, with 14 bases in between. This CDR3 comprises 11 residues. The germline CDR1 and CDR2 sequences are DFQATT and SNEGSKA (reference sequence). Here the CDR3 reads CSASTRVGAFF. The CDR3 DNA sequence: TGCAGTGCTTCTACCAGGGTCGGAGCTTTCTTT.

The DNA for the CDR3 is TGTGCCACCCACCCCCCCAGATTGTATAGCAATCAGCCCCAGCATTTT. Its protein product is CATHPPRLYSNQPQHF. The chain joins TRBV30 to TRBJ1-5; D gene ambiguous. This CDR3 has 16 amino acids. Trimming shortened V by 8 bases and J by 0 bases, and 20 bases separated the two germline ends. Germline CDR1 is GTSNPN and CDR2 is SVGIG (reference sequence).

This chain joins TRBV14 and TRBJ1-1; D is perhaps TRBD1 (5 bases). V was trimmed by 4 bases and J by 7 bases, leaving 16 bases between them. CDR1 and CDR2 (germline): SGHDN, FVKESK. This CDR3 region has 14 residues. This chain's CDR3 is CASSPWGRGVEAFF. The CDR3 DNA reads TGTGCCAGCAGCCCCTGGGGTAGGGGTGTTGAAGCTTTCTTT.

This clone was seen a handful of times. The chain recombines TRBV20-1 with TRBJ2-7; D perhaps matches TRBD1 (6 bases). The germline gives CDR1 DFQATT, CDR2 SNEGSKA (reference sequence). The length of the CDR3 is 15 residues. Trimming removed 5 bases at V and 2 bases at J, with 19 bases between. CDR3 DNA: TGCAGTGCTGGTGAATTACAGGGCTTCCCCTACGAGCAGTACTTC. As protein: CSAGELQGFPYEQYF.

This clone was picked up a small number of times. This chain links TRBV30 with TRBJ2-1; D perhaps matches TRBD2 (6 bases). The germline CDR1 and CDR2 sequences are GTSNPN and SVGIG (reference sequence). This CDR3 is 15 amino acids long. Trimming cost V 6 bases and J 0 bases, with 15 bases left between them. The CDR3 DNA sequence: TGTGCCTGCTTGTCGGGACTTAGCTCCTACAATGAGCAGTTCTTC. As protein: CACLSGLSSYNEQFF.

This clone appeared once. The chain uses TRBV9 and TRBJ2-1; 10 positions agree with TRBD1. Germline V gene lookup returns CDR1 SGDLS and CDR2 YYNGEE. The trim removed 6 bases at V and 6 bases at J, leaving 12 bases unmatched. The CDR3 contains 16 residues. The CDR3 DNA is TGTGCCAGCAACAATGGACGGACAGGGGGTATCAATGAGCAGTTCTTC. Its translation: CASNNGRTGGINEQFF.

This chain uses TRBV3-1 (or the pseudogene TRBV3-2) with TRBJ2-6; 8 bases line up with TRBD1. The trim removed 4 bases at V and 0 bases at J, leaving 11 bases unmatched. The germline V gene encodes CDR1 LGHDT and CDR2 YNNKEL (reference sequence). CDR3 length equals 19 residues. CDR3 sequence (DNA): TGTGCCAGCAGCCCAACGGACAGGGCCATGCTCTCTGGGGCCAACGTCCTGACTTTC. Translating it yields CASSPTDRAMLSGANVLTF.

The genes are TRBV27 and TRBJ2-1, with D maybe TRBD2 (7 bases). The CDR3 has 15 amino acids. CDR1 and CDR2 from the germline V gene are MNHEY and SMNVEV (reference sequence). Deletions cut 5 bases from V and 7 bases from J, with 18 bases between. The CDR3 DNA reads as TGTGCCAGCAGTCCGTTTGGGGGAGGGGGAAATGAGCAGTTCTTC. Translated, it gives CASSPFGGGGNEQFF.

J is TRBJ2-1 and V is TRBV5-4; 11 nucleotides line up with TRBD1. Trimming cost V 0 bases and J 7 bases; bases outside gene matches: 6. This CDR3 has 16 amino acids. The V gene's germline CDR1 is SGHNT and CDR2 YYREEE (reference sequence). The CDR3 spells CASSLGLDRGRNEQFF. The DNA for the CDR3 is TGTGCCAGCAGCTTGGGTTTGGACAGGGGGCGAAATGAGCAGTTCTTC.

The DNA for the CDR3 is TGTGCCAGCTCACCACTAGCGGGAGTTCAAAATGAGCAGTTCTTC. It specifies CASSPLAGVQNEQFF. The chain couples TRBV18 to TRBJ2-1; TRBD2 aligns across 9 bases. V gave up 1 base and J gave up 7 bases; unmatched junction bases: 5. Germline V gene sequence: CDR1 KGHSH, CDR2 LQKENI. The CDR3 covers 15 residues.

The chain recombines TRBV18 with TRBJ2-1, with D perhaps matching TRBD2 (6 bases). CDR1 and CDR2 (germline): KGHSH, LQKENI. This CDR3 has 16 amino acids. Trimming left V 3 bases short and J 4 bases short, with 16 bases between. The DNA for the CDR3 is TGTGCCAGCTCACCGGAGCGCGGGAACCTTTACAATGAGCAGTTCTTC. Translating it yields CASSPERGNLYNEQFF.

J is TRBJ2-3 and V is TRBV9, with a tentative D call TRBD2 (6 bases). The CDR3 runs 15 residues. The germline V and J ends were trimmed by 0 bases and 5 bases, with 13 bases remaining between them. Germline V gene lookup returns CDR1 SGDLS and CDR2 YYNGEE. CDR3 in amino acids: CASSVGGTRKDTQYF. In DNA, the CDR3 is TGTGCCAGCAGCGTAGGCGGGACTCGGAAAGATACGCAGTATTTT. The full variable domain, with the rest looked up from reference TRBV9 and TRBJ2-3, is DSGVTQTPKHLITATGQRVTLRCSPRSGDLSVYWYQQSLDQGLQFLIQYYNGEERAKGNILERFSAQQFPDLHSELNLSSLELGDSALYFCASSVGGTRKDTQYFGPGTRLTVL.

The chain has TRBV2 and TRBJ2-1; 10 bases map to TRBD2. With 6 bases clipped from V and 14 bases from J, the junction kept 10 bases outside the gene matches. This CDR3 is 13 amino acids long. Germline CDR1 and CDR2: SNHLY and FYNNEI. The CDR3, as DNA: TGTGCCAGCAGCGCCCCGGGACTAGCGAATGAGTTCTTC. Its protein is CASSAPGLANEFF. The variable domain in full, completed from reference TRBV2 and TRBJ2-1, reads EPEVTQTPSHQVTQMGQEVILRCVPISNHLYFYWYRQILGQKVEFLVSFYNNEISEKSEIFDDQFSVERPDGSNFTLKIRSTKLEDSAMYFCASSAPGLANEFFGPGTRLTVL.

The genes are TRBV9 and TRBJ2-3; maybe TRBD2 (6 bases). Deletions cut 2 bases from V and 4 bases from J, with 14 bases between. Germline V CDR1 and CDR2: SGDLS, YYNGEE. The CDR3 totals 15 residues. Written as DNA, the CDR3 is TGTGCCAGCAGCGTGGGCGGGGTGGGACCAGATACGCAGTATTTT. This encodes CASSVGGVGPDTQYF. Variable domain in full (rest from reference TRBV9 and TRBJ2-3): DSGVTQTPKHLITATGQRVTLRCSPRSGDLSVYWYQQSLDQGLQFLIQYYNGEERAKGNILERFSAQQFPDLHSELNLSSLELGDSALYFCASSVGGVGPDTQYFGPGTRLTVL.

The chain recombines TRBV3-1 (or the pseudogene TRBV3-2) with TRBJ2-1, with D possibly TRBD1 on 5 matching bases. This CDR3 has 14 amino acids. V lost 2 bases, J lost 4 bases, and 9 bases lay in between. Looked up from germline, CDR1 is LGHDT and CDR2 is YNNKEL (reference sequence). CDR3 sequence reads: CASSQRGRYNEQFF. The DNA for the CDR3 is TGTGCCAGCAGCCAAAGGGGTAGATACAATGAGCAGTTCTTC.

This chain uses TRBV30 with TRBJ1-1, with D tentatively TRBD1 (6 bases). Trimming shortened V by 2 bases and J by 8 bases, and 9 bases separated the two germline ends. The CDR3 contains 11 residues. Germline values: CDR1 GTSNPN, CDR2 SVGIG (reference sequence). The CDR3, as DNA: TGTGCCTGGAGTTTAACAGGGGAAGCTTTCTTT. Its protein product is CAWSLTGEAFF.

The chain combines TRBV4-2 with TRBJ2-1, with 7 bases fitting TRBD2. The V and J ends lost 4 bases and 4 bases, in that order; junction bases with no gene match: 7. This CDR3 has 15 amino acids. CDR1 and CDR2 (germline): LGHNA, YNFKEQ. The CDR3 region has the DNA TGTGCCAGCAGCCCCCTAGCGGCCCGGTACAATGAGCAGTTCTTC. Translation: CASSPLAARYNEQFF.

V gene TRBV2 combines with J gene TRBJ2-1; 7 positions match TRBD1. CDR3 length equals 13 residues. J gave up 2 bases and V 10 bases, and 5 bases lay outside the gene matches. Germline V gene sequence: CDR1 SNHLY, CDR2 FYNNEI. This CDR3 reads CATRTGTYNEQFF. The CDR3 DNA sequence: TGTGCCACGCGGACAGGTACCTACAATGAGCAGTTCTTC.

The count of this clone is one. The V gene is TRBV28, the J gene TRBJ1-2; possibly TRBD1 for D (6 bases). Germline assignment: CDR1 MDHEN and CDR2 SYDVKM. V lost 3 bases, J lost 0 bases, and 20 bases lay in between. This CDR3 is 18 amino acids long. The CDR3 reads CASSFPGFAGDTNYGYTF. The DNA for the CDR3 is TGTGCCAGCAGTTTCCCTGGGTTTGCTGGGGACACTAACTATGGCTACACCTTC.

The J gene is TRBJ1-5, the V gene TRBV7-2; D not resolved. Trimming removed 5 bases at V and 1 base at J, with 15 bases between. CDR1 SGHTA and CDR2 FQGNSA come from the germline V gene. The CDR3 consists of 16 residues. CDR3 sequence (DNA): TGTGCCAGCAGCACCCGACACGGCTCCAGCAATCAGCCCCAGCATTTT. Encoded protein: CASSTRHGSSNQPQHF.

The chain links TRBV28 to TRBJ2-7, with D hard to call. Germline loops: CDR1 MDHEN, CDR2 SYDVKM. The CDR3 runs to 14 residues. The V end lost 6 bases, the J end lost 0 bases, and 12 bases lay between the germline ends. CDR3 nucleotides: TGTGCCAGCAGCCGCACTATCCCCTCCTACGAGCAGTACTTC. Protein product: CASSRTIPSYEQYF.

V gene TRBV1 combines with J gene TRBJ2-7; TRBD2 was called by the table and not checked on the DNA. TRBV1 is given as a pseudogene. This CDR3 is built from 16 residues. CDR3 in amino acids: CTSSQDWPSGSYEQYF. For the CDR3, the DNA is TGCACCAGCAGCCAAGACTGGCCTAGCGGAAGCTACGAGCAGTACTTC.

The CDR3 DNA reads TGTGCCAGTAGTATGAGGGGCAGGGGGAGAGGTACCGGGGAGCTGTTTTTT. Amino acid sequence: CASSMRGRGRGTGELFF. The gene calls are TRBV19 and TRBJ2-2, with 7 positions matching TRBD1. V shed 3 bases, J shed 5 bases, and the junction held 12 bases outside the gene matches. The length of the CDR3 is 17 residues. In germline, CDR1 is LNHDA, CDR2 SQIVND (reference sequence).

This sequence joins TRBV5-6 and TRBJ2-3; D not certain. Germline V lookup: CDR1 SGHDT, CDR2 YYEEEE. V lost 7 bases and J lost 0, with 18 bases in between. CDR3 length: 16 residues. The CDR3 is CASGHVSVSSTDTQYF. CDR3 sequence (DNA): TGTGCCAGCGGCCATGTCAGCGTATCTAGCACAGATACGCAGTATTTT.

CDR3 in amino acids: CASTYLSDSKETQYF. Written as DNA, the CDR3 is TGTGCCAGCACCTACTTGTCGGACAGTAAAGAGACCCAGTACTTC. The rearrangement links TRBV6-5 to TRBJ2-5; D is perhaps TRBD1 (6 bases). Germline lookup yields CDR1 MNHEY and CDR2 SVGAGI. Trimming took 7 bases from V and 3 from J, leaving 18 bases between them. This CDR3 spans 15 amino acids.

The chain carries TRBV24-1 and TRBJ2-5; tentatively, D is TRBD2 (5 bases). V was trimmed by 4 bases and J by 3 bases, leaving 11 bases between them. Germline V gene sequence: CDR1 KGHDR, CDR2 SFDVKD. The CDR3 is 14 residues long. In DNA form, the CDR3 reads TGTGCCACCAGTGAGCAGCAGAGGGAAGAGACCCAGTACTTC. This translates into CATSEQQREETQYF.

This clone was picked up a small number of times. The rearrangement joins TRBV12-5 to TRBJ1-1, with 7 positions matching TRBD1. The CDR3 consists of 14 residues. V lost 6 bases and J lost 7; bases outside the gene matches: 11. CDR1 is LGHNT and CDR2 is FRNRAP in the germline V gene. CDR3 bases: TGTGCTAGTGGCTTAGGGGGCGCGGGAAATGAAGCTTTCTTT. This encodes CASGLGGAGNEAFF.